The rows below give T cell receptor beta chains drawn from one sample of a study of cytomegalovirus exposure and HLA in healthy donors. Some clones are missing from TCRdb's copy, which holds only in-frame ones; the method was immunoSEQ multiplex PCR. This table holds approximately 150,000 clones, 75% to 90% found once. The sequenced sample consisted of PBMCs. Receptors originate from a woman aged 25 to 39 in good health and CMV-seronegative. Both conserved end residues are part of each CDR3. Each record gives: clone size, D gene, J gene, V gene, CDR3 protein, CDR3 DNA. D genes are given only for firm matches. Size tells how often a clone was seen (once, few, many) or the class of an expanded clone, and some rows leave it out.

>.|TRBD1|TRBJ2-7|TRBV7-2
CASSSPPGTGGYEQYF
TGTGCCAGCAGCAGCCCACCTGGGACAGGGGGCTACGAGCAGTACTTC
>.|.|TRBJ2-1|TRBV5-4
CASSLDLYYNEQFF
TGTGCCAGCAGCTTGGACTTATACTACAATGAGCAGTTCTTC
>.|TRBD2|TRBJ2-3|TRBV6-1
CASSEGGGSTQYF
TGTGCCAGCAGTGAGGGCGGGGGTAGTACGCAGTATTTT
>.|.|TRBJ1-1|TRBV7-2
CASSSVRDTEAFF
TGTGCCAGCAGCTCGGTGAGGGACACTGAAGCTTTCTTT
>.|TRBD2|TRBJ2-5|TRBV7-2
CASSFTTSQARETQYF
TGTGCCAGCAGCTTTACGACTAGCCAGGCACGCGAGACCCAGTACTTC
>.|.|TRBJ1-2|TRBV30
CAWGAGTF
.
>.|TRBD1|TRBJ1-2|TRBV19
CASSVTGFNGYTF
TGTGCCAGTAGCGTGACAGGGTTCAATGGCTACACCTTC
>.|.|TRBJ2-1|TRBV28
CASQRGRGNEQFF
TGTGCCAGCCAGAGGGGCAGGGGAAATGAGCAGTTCTTC
>.|.|TRBJ2-1|TRBV11-2
CASSLGGYAERYNEQFF
TGTGCCAGCAGCCTAGGCGGCTATGCGGAGCGATACAATGAGCAGTTCTTC
>.|TRBD2|TRBJ2-5|TRBV19
CASRYTSDVQETQYF
TGTGCCAGTAGGTATACTAGCGACGTCCAAGAGACCCAGTACTTC
>.|TRBD1|TRBJ1-2|TRBV30
CAWSVGTEYGGYTF
TGTGCCTGGAGTGTAGGGACAGAGTATGGGGGCTACACCTTC
>few|TRBD2|TRBJ2-1|TRBV2
CASSEQLGLAGGKEQFF
TGTGCCAGCAGTGAGCAATTAGGACTAGCGGGGGGTAAGGAGCAGTTCTTC
>.|TRBD1|TRBJ2-3|TRBV6-5
CASSSQGILRTDTQYF
TGTGCCAGCAGTTCACAGGGGATTTTAAGGACAGATACGCAGTATTTT
>.|.|TRBJ2-4|TRBV19
CASSIPRGAAKNIQYF
TGTGCCAGTAGTATCCCACGGGGGGCAGCCAAAAACATTCAGTACTTC
>.|TRBD2|TRBJ2-3|TRBV19
CASSIGLAATDTQYF
TGTGCCAGTAGTATAGGGCTAGCGGCCACAGATACGCAGTATTTT
>.|.|TRBJ1-3|TRBV7-6
CASSLEGVDGTIYF
TGTGCCAGCAGCTTAGAAGGGGTTGACGGCACCATATATTTT
>.|TRBD2|TRBJ2-7|TRBV10-2
CASSDETSGTYEQYF
TGCGCCAGCAGTGATGAGACTAGCGGGACCTACGAGCAGTACTTC
>.|.|TRBJ2-5|TRBV7-9
CASSFTEQWETQYF
TGTGCCAGCAGCTTTACTGAACAGTGGGAGACCCAGTACTTC
>.|.|TRBJ1-1|TRBV6-6
CASSSPRQGLNTEAFF
TGTGCCAGCAGTTCGCCCAGGCAGGGCCTAAACACTGAAGCTTTCTTT
>.|.|TRBJ2-1|TRBV29-1
CSVILRGTYNEQFF
TGCAGCGTTATACTCCGGGGAACCTACAATGAGCAGTTCTTC
>.|TRBD1|TRBJ1-2|TRBV7-2
CASSLEGTGEAYGYTF
TGTGCCAGCAGCTTAGAGGGGACAGGGGAAGCCTATGGCTACACCTTC
>.|TRBD1|TRBJ2-3|TRBV19
CASSTQGQGWDTQYF
TGTGCCAGTAGTACTCAAGGACAGGGATGGGATACGCAGTATTTT
>.|TRBD2|TRBJ2-2|TRBV27
CASSSLTSGNTGELFF
TGTGCCAGCTCCTCCCTGACTAGCGGAAACACCGGGGAGCTGTTTTTT
>.|TRBD2|TRBJ2-2|TRBV7-2
CASRPKEAAGGFRSGELFF
TGTGCCAGCAGACCTAAAGAGGCTGCGGGGGGGTTTCGGTCCGGGGAGCTGTTTTTT
>.|TRBD1|TRBJ1-4|TRBV15
CATSGGQGATNEKLFF
TGTGCCACCAGCGGGGGACAGGGGGCAACTAATGAAAAACTGTTTTTT
>.|.|TRBJ2-1|TRBV30
CAWSVREGLDYNEQFF
TGTGCCTGGAGTGTACGAGAGGGACTGGACTACAATGAGCAGTTCTTC
>.|TRBD1|TRBJ2-7|TRBV18
CASSPGTDPYEQYF
TGTGCCAGCTCTCCCGGGACAGACCCTTACGAGCAGTACTTC
>.|.|TRBJ1-6|TRBV6-5
CASSVQGNNSPLHF
TGTGCCAGCAGTGTGCAGGGGAATAATTCACCCCTCCACTTT
>.|TRBD2|TRBJ2-1|TRBV2
CASSERDYPGDEQFF
TGTGCCAGCAGTGAACGGGACTACCCGGGCGATGAGCAGTTCTTC
>.|.|TRBJ1-1|TRBV5-4
CASSPPGYTEAFF
TGTGCCAGCAGCCCGCCAGGGTACACTGAAGCTTTCTTT